A selection of T cell receptor beta chains follows, all from one sample in a study of shared clonotypes between healthy human individuals. The repertoire was sequenced with immunoSEQ multiplex PCR; TCRdb's copy has only in-frame clones and lacks some. Among some 2,500,000 clones listed, 85% to 95% were seen once. Sequenced material: naive CD4+ T cells from PBMCs. The receptors shown here come from a man aged 18 to 35 in good health. Some clones in this sample may be carry-over from other donors' samples. The CDR3 runs from the conserved cysteine through the conserved F or W. A D gene is named only where the DNA matches it firmly. Expanded clones get a size class; other rows say once, few or many, or leave the size out.

TRBD2 | once | TRBJ2-1 | TRBV19 | CASSILDLAGGVYNEQFF | TGTGCCAGTAGTATACTCGATCTAGCGGGAGGCGTGTACAATGAGCAGTTCTTC
TRBD1 | - | TRBJ2-2 | TRBV4-1 | CASSQPTGAGELFF | TGCGCCAGCAGCCAGCCGACAGGGGCCGGGGAGCTGTTTTTT
- | - | TRBJ2-1 | TRBV11-3 | CASSLQGKDNEQFF | TGTGCCAGCAGCTTACAGGGTAAAGACAATGAGCAGTTCTTC
- | - | TRBJ1-3 | TRBV18 | CASSPSQGSSGNTIYF | TGTGCCAGCTCCCCCAGCCAGGGATCGTCTGGAAACACCATATATTTT
TRBD2 | - | TRBJ2-3 | TRBV6-6 | CASRQRETDTQYF | TGTGCCAGCCGGCAGCGGGAGACAGATACGCAGTATTTT
- | once | TRBJ1-1 | TRBV7-2 | CASSGAAEIEAFF | TGTGCCAGCAGCGGGGCGGCCGAGATCGAAGCTTTCTTT
TRBD1 | - | TRBJ1-2 | TRBV5-1 | CASSTGQGNYGYTF | TGCGCCAGCAGTACGGGACAGGGGAACTATGGCTACACCTTC
TRBD1 | - | TRBJ2-7 | TRBV28 | CASNQGGQGIHEQYF | TGTGCCAGCAACCAGGGGGGACAGGGTATCCACGAGCAGTACTTC
- | - | TRBJ2-5 | TRBV5-1 | CASSLGQGGGETQYF | TGCGCCAGCAGCTTGGGCCAGGGAGGTGGAGAGACCCAGTACTTC
- | - | TRBJ1-2 | TRBV28 | CATRSDYGYTF | TGTGCCACCCGTTCGGACTATGGCTACACCTTC
TRBD1 | - | TRBJ2-5 | TRBV7-3 | CASSSGQDIETQYF | TGTGCCAGCAGCTCGGGACAGGATATAGAGACCCAGTACTTC
- | - | TRBJ2-1 | TRBV19 | CASTSAGAKSYNEQFF | TGTGCCAGTACCTCCGCGGGGGCTAAGTCCTACAATGAGCAGTTCTTC